This T cell receptor (beta chain) was obtained from a study of blood T cell repertoires in COVID-19. Background on the study: Nucleic acid was either cDNA or gDNA, and it came from T cells, B-cell-depleted T cells, or PBMCs.

V was clipped by 8 bases and J by 2 bases, with 11 bases between them. Germline loops: CDR1 LNHDA, CDR2 SQIVND (reference sequence). CDR3 size: 13 residues. In the authors' methods: Amplification with reference gene primers provided the estimates of nucleated cell counts. The assay was immunoSEQ multiplex PCR, and TCRdb's table has in-frame clones only and misses some. V, J and clone size are taken as reported in that table, and D and trimming were inferred from the DNA itself. Found here are about 340,000 clones, over 70% of them singletons; the top ten hold roughly 3%. This TCR derives from a man aged 30-40 years with active or convalescent COVID-19. The sequenced material came from peripheral blood. The V and J genes are TRBV19 and TRBJ2-3; weak D call: TRBD2 (6 bases). This CDR3 is CASGGTATDTQYF. The CDR3 bases are TGTGCCAGTGGAGGGACGGCCACAGATACGCAGTATTTT. Full variable domain (rest looked up from reference TRBV19 and TRBJ2-3): DGGITQSPKYLFRKEGQNVTLSCEQNLNHDAMYWYRQDPGQGLRLIYYSQIVNDFQKGDIAEGYSVSREKKESFPLTVTSAQKNPTAFYLCASGGTATDTQYFGPGTRLTVL.